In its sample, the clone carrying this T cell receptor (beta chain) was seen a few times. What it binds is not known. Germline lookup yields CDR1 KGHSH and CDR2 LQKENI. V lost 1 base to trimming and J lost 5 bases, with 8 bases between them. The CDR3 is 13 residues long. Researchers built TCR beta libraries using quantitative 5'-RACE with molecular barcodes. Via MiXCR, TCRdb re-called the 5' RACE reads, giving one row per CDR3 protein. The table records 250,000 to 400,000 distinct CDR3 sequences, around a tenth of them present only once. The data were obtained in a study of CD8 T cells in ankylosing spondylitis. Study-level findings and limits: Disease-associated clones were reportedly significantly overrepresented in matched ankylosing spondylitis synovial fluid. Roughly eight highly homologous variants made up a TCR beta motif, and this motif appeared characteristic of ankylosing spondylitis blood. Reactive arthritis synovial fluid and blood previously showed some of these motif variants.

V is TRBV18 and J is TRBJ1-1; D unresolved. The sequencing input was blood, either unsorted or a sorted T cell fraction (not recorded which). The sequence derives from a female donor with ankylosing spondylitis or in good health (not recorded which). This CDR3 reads CASSPQGWTEAFF. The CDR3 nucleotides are TGTGCCAGCTCACCACAGGGCTGGACTGAAGCTTTCTTT.